One sample yielded the 21 T cell receptor beta chains listed below, sequenced in a study of beta chain features in type 1 diabetes. The study reverse transcribed the entire isolated RNA, so it sequenced expressed TCRB transcripts. The data were produced by immunoSEQ multiplex PCR, yet TCRdb's version contains in-frame clones alone and is incomplete. Among 250,000 or so clones listed, about 63% were seen once. The sequenced sample was naive CD4+ T cells from blood. The receptors were gathered from a man younger than 45 in good health.

The V gene is TRBV27, the J gene TRBJ2-2; TRBD1 is a possible D gene (5 bases). There are 16 residues in the CDR3. Germline-derived CDR1 and CDR2 are MNHEY and SMNVEV (reference sequence). Trimming took 6 bases from V and 4 from J, leaving 18 bases between them. The CDR3 DNA follows: TGTGCCAGCAGCCAAACAGGCACCTTTTCCACCGGGGAGCTGTTTTTT. This sequence encodes CASSQTGTFSTGELFF.

This sequence joins TRBV9 and TRBJ2-3; D perhaps matches TRBD1 (7 bases). The CDR3 has 17 residues. V lost 3 bases and J 0 bases, leaving 17 bases between the germline ends. Germline CDR1 is SGDLS and CDR2 is YYNGEE. CDR3 residues: CASSAPGGTTSTDTQYF. The CDR3 nucleotides are TGTGCCAGCAGCGCCCCAGGGGGGACCACGAGCACAGATACGCAGTATTTT.

This clone was seen a few times. V and J are TRBV11-2 and TRBJ2-7; 10 nucleotides match TRBD2. The CDR3 sequence is 13 residues long. Germline V CDR1 and CDR2: SGHAT, FQNNGV. J lost 7 bases, V lost 5 bases, and 5 bases had no gene match. CDR3 amino acids: CASSPETSGEQYF. The CDR3 DNA reads TGTGCCAGCAGCCCGGAGACTAGCGGGGAGCAGTACTTC.

The rearrangement links TRBV27 to TRBJ2-1; TRBD1 matches at 7 bases. This CDR3 has 14 amino acids. CDR1 and CDR2 (germline): MNHEY, SMNVEV (reference sequence). After removal of 2 bases from V and 9 bases from J, the junction contained 7 bases not matched to a gene. The CDR3 DNA reads as TGTGCCAGCAGTTTACCGACAGGGTTGGGTGAGCAGTTCTTC. Residues: CASSLPTGLGEQFF.

J is TRBJ2-5 and V is TRBV30, with 7 bases that match TRBD2. V lost 4 bases to trimming and J lost 5 bases; unmatched junction nucleotides: 4. The CDR3 sequence is 12 residues long. Germline V CDR1 and CDR2: GTSNPN, SVGIG (reference sequence). The CDR3 DNA is TGTGCCTGGAAACGGCGGGGGGAGACCCAGTACTTC. Protein product: CAWKRRGETQYF.

This clone has just one count. The chain links TRBV29-1 to TRBJ1-4; D remains ambiguous. Per the germline V gene, CDR1 is SQVTM and CDR2 is ANQGSEA. The V gene lost 4 bases and the J gene lost 0 bases, with 12 bases spanning the gap. This CDR3 has 15 residues. The CDR3 here is CSVARIPATNEKLFF. The CDR3 DNA follows: TGCAGCGTTGCGAGAATTCCCGCAACTAATGAAAAACTGTTTTTT. Filled out from reference TRBV29-1 and TRBJ1-4, the complete variable domain reads SAVISQKPSRDICQRGTSLTIQCQVDSQVTMMFWYRQQPGQSLTLIATANQGSEATYESGFVIDKFPISRPNLTFSTLTVSNMSPEDSSIYLCSVARIPATNEKLFFGSGTQLSVL.

This clone was picked up a small number of times. The chain couples TRBV29-1 to TRBJ2-1; D might be TRBD2 (6 bases). Trimming pared 0 bases from V and 6 bases from J, leaving 15 bases between. Germline lookup yields CDR1 SQVTM and CDR2 ANQGSEA. The CDR3 is 15 residues long. CDR3: CSVEDGTVSLNEQFF. CDR3 in DNA: TGCAGCGTTGAAGACGGGACTGTAAGTCTCAATGAGCAGTTCTTC.

This clone was counted a few times. The chain combines TRBV30 with TRBJ1-5; D uncertain. The CDR3 extends over 14 amino acids. V was pared by 1 base and J by 1 base, with 8 bases between. Germline CDR1 is GTSNPN and CDR2 is SVGIG (reference sequence). The CDR3 is CAWSDGVSNQPQHF. The CDR3 nucleotides are TGTGCCTGGAGTGACGGGGTGAGCAATCAGCCCCAGCATTTT.

The chain employs TRBV6-5 and TRBJ2-7; 7 bases line up with TRBD2. V gave up 0 bases and J gave up 1 base; unmatched junction bases: 0. CDR3 length: 14 residues. The germline gives CDR1 MNHEY, CDR2 SVGAGI. Written as DNA, the CDR3 is TGTGCCAGCAGTTACTCAGCGGGATCCTACGAGCAGTACTTC. Protein product: CASSYSAGSYEQYF.

The rearrangement joins TRBV30 to TRBJ1-1; D gene unclear. V lost 5 bases, J lost 1 base, and 11 bases lay in between. There are 13 residues in the CDR3. Germline V gives CDR1 GTSNPN, CDR2 SVGIG (reference sequence). CDR3 bases: TGTGCCTGGGACCAGGACCGGAACACTGAAGCTTTCTTT. Its translation: CAWDQDRNTEAFF.

Remarks on this clone: Other nucleotide sequences in the sample specify the same CDR3. J is TRBJ2-3 and V is TRBV18; unclear D gene. This CDR3 spans 14 amino acids. V lost 0 bases, J lost 0 bases, and 4 bases lay in between. Germline values: CDR1 KGHSH, CDR2 LQKENI. Written as DNA, the CDR3 is TGTGCCAGCTCACCACCGTACAGCACAGATACGCAGTATTTT. It encodes CASSPPYSTDTQYF.

A few counts support this clone. The CDR3 sequence is CSVGFLAGNEQFF. Written as DNA, the CDR3 is TGCAGCGTTGGGTTCCTAGCGGGCAATGAGCAGTTCTTC. The chain has TRBV29-1 and TRBJ2-1; 8 bases are shared with TRBD2. The germline V gene encodes CDR1 SQVTM and CDR2 ANQGSEA. The CDR3 sequence is 13 residues long. V lost 4 bases and J lost 6; bases outside the gene matches: 5.

The chain couples TRBV29-1 to TRBJ2-1, with D tentatively TRBD1 (5 bases). The CDR3 runs 12 residues. V gave up 3 bases and J gave up 9 bases, with 12 bases separating them. Germline V gene lookup returns CDR1 SQVTM and CDR2 ANQGSEA. The CDR3 region has the DNA TGCAGCGTTGATTTCTGGGGCGCTGAGCAGTTCTTC. Protein: CSVDFWGAEQFF.

The rearrangement links TRBV5-1 to TRBJ2-3; TRBD1 matches at 8 bases. Germline V gene sequence: CDR1 SGHRS, CDR2 YFSETQ. V gave up 6 bases and J gave up 6 bases; unmatched junction bases: 9. CDR3 length equals 14 residues. CDR3: CASTQTGDVDTQYF. The CDR3 region has the DNA TGCGCCAGCACTCAGACAGGGGACGTTGATACGCAGTATTTT.

The chain carries TRBV7-2 and TRBJ2-5; no definite D call. Germline assignment: CDR1 SGHTA and CDR2 FQGNSA. The CDR3 is made up of 14 amino acids. The V end lost 3 bases, the J end lost 0 bases, and 8 bases lay between the germline ends. In DNA, the CDR3 is TGTGCCAGCAGCTTTAGTGGGAACCAAGAGACCCAGTACTTC. Amino acids: CASSFSGNQETQYF. The full variable domain, in which reference TRBV7-2 and TRBJ2-5 provide the parts outside the CDR3, is GAGVSQSPSNKVTEKGKDVELRCDPISGHTALYWYRQSLGQGLEFLIYFQGNSAPDKSGLPSDRFSAERTGGSVSTLTIQRTQQEDSAVYLCASSFSGNQETQYFGPGTRLLVL.

This rearrangement joins TRBV5-1 to TRBJ2-3; no reliable D call. Germline values: CDR1 SGHRS, CDR2 YFSETQ. Deletions cut 1 base from V and 2 bases from J, with 8 bases between. The CDR3 spans 14 residues. The CDR3 reads CASSLRLITDTQYF. The CDR3 DNA reads as TGCGCCAGCAGCTTGAGACTGATCACAGATACGCAGTATTTT.

This clone was detected only a few times. V usage is TRBV30 and J usage is TRBJ1-5, with TRBD1 identical over 7 bases. Losses at the gene ends were 1 base for V and 7 bases for J; bases not matched to a gene: 7. Germline V gives CDR1 GTSNPN, CDR2 SVGIG (reference sequence). The CDR3 runs 14 residues. CDR3 residues: CAWSATGAGQPQHF. The CDR3 nucleotides read TGTGCCTGGAGTGCAACAGGGGCCGGGCAGCCCCAGCATTTT.

The chain is built from TRBV10-3 and TRBJ2-7; possibly TRBD1 or TRBD2 for D (5 bases each). The germline V and J ends were trimmed by 3 bases and 3 bases, with 15 bases remaining between them. CDR1 is ENHRY, CDR2 SYGVKD, per germline. The length of the CDR3 is 15 residues. The CDR3 region has the DNA TGTGCCATCAGTGACCCGGGACGAGGGGACTACGAGCAGTACTTC. Its translation: CAISDPGRGDYEQYF.

Only one count was recorded for this clone. This chain joins TRBV18 and TRBJ2-1; D remains ambiguous. Trimming removed 5 bases from V and 5 bases from J, with 10 bases in between. The germline CDR1 and CDR2 sequences are KGHSH and LQKENI. CDR3 length: 13 residues. CDR3 protein: CASSSESDNEQFF. The CDR3 DNA reads TGTGCCAGCTCATCCGAATCAGACAATGAGCAGTTCTTC.

Comments on this clone: The same CDR3 can be traced to other DNA sequences in this sample. The CDR3 region has the DNA TGTGCCAGCTCACCGGGGGCTTACGAGCAGTACTTC. It translates to CASSPGAYEQYF. This chain connects TRBV18 to TRBJ2-7; tentative D call: TRBD1 (6 bases). The V end lost 3 bases, the J end lost 4 bases, and 7 bases lay between the germline ends. The germline gives CDR1 KGHSH, CDR2 LQKENI. The CDR3 is 12 residues long.

The V gene is TRBV15, the J gene TRBJ2-1; 12 bases are shared with TRBD2. The germline V gene encodes CDR1 LNHNV and CDR2 YYDKDF (reference sequence). The CDR3 is 14 amino acids. J lost 9 bases, V lost 1 base, and 1 base had no gene match. The CDR3 DNA is TGTGCCACCAGCAGAGGACTAGCGGGAGCTGAGCAGTTCTTC. It codes for CATSRGLAGAEQFF.